One sample yielded the 7 T cell receptor beta chains listed below, sequenced in a study of blood T cell repertoires in COVID-19 (dated by TCRdb to about 2020). The library came from the immunoSEQ multiplex PCR assay. TCRdb obtained this table from immuneACCESS and retained in-frame rearrangements with V and J assigned. These tables miss some clones; where compared with another copy, unresolved V genes account for less than half of the shortfall, and the remainder is unexplained. This sample comprises roughly 160,000 clones, around 84% of them detected only once. The top ten clones comprise about 0.6% of the sample. Sequenced: peripheral blood. Every receptor here comes from a man in his sixties with COVID-19, enrolled during active disease.

Only a few counts were recorded for this clone. The chain is built from TRBV7-3 and TRBJ2-1, with 8 bases matching TRBD2. Germline CDR1 reads SGHTA; CDR2 reads FQGTGA. V lost 5 bases, J lost 7 bases, and 7 bases stayed unmatched. CDR3 length equals 14 residues. This CDR3 reads CASSPAGVRNEQFF. The CDR3 DNA is TGTGCCAGCAGCCCAGCGGGAGTTAGGAATGAGCAGTTCTTC. The variable domain in full, completed from reference TRBV7-3 and TRBJ2-1, reads GAGVSQTPSNKVTEKGKYVELRCDPISGHTALYWYRQSLGQGPEFLIYFQGTGAADDSGLPNDRFFAVRPEGSVSTLKIQRTERGDSAVYLCASSPAGVRNEQFFGPGTRLTVL.

The genes are TRBV28 and TRBJ1-5, with D hard to call. Trimming removed 8 bases from V and 5 bases from J, with 13 bases in between. This CDR3 has 13 amino acids. From germline, CDR1 is MDHEN and CDR2 SYDVKM. CDR3 in DNA: TGTGCCAGCTGGCGGGTGCCGGATCAGCCCCAGCATTTT. Translation: CASWRVPDQPQHF. The variable domain in full, with the rest retrieved from reference TRBV28 and TRBJ1-5, is DVKVTQSSRYLVKRTGEKVFLECVQDMDHENMFWYRQDPGLGLRLIYFSYDVKMKEKGDIPEGYSVSREKKERFSLILESASTNQTSMYLCASWRVPDQPQHFGDGTRLSIL.

V is TRBV12-3 or TRBV12-4 and J is TRBJ1-6; possibly TRBD1 for D (5 bases). The CDR3 has 13 residues. V was shortened by 5 bases and J by 6 bases, with 8 bases between the two germline ends. The CDR3 here is CASSQGSNSPLHF. The DNA of the CDR3 is TGTGCCAGCAGTCAGGGAAGTAATTCACCCCTCCACTTT.

Only one count was recorded for this clone. V and J are TRBV11-2 and TRBJ2-7; D not certain. This CDR3 is built from 15 residues. In germline, CDR1 is SGHAT, CDR2 FQNNGV. The V and J ends lost 1 base and 3 bases respectively, with 13 bases between them. Here the CDR3 reads CASSLGSVRSYEQYF. The CDR3 DNA reads TGTGCCAGCAGCTTAGGGTCGGTGAGGAGCTACGAGCAGTACTTC.

The chain combines TRBV19 with TRBJ1-5; no reliable D call. CDR3 length: 12 amino acids. The germline gives CDR1 LNHDA, CDR2 SQIVND (reference sequence). V was pared by 5 bases and J by 4 bases, with 6 bases between. CDR3 amino acids: CASSLQNQPQHF. The CDR3 DNA follows: TGTGCCAGTAGTTTGCAGAATCAGCCCCAGCATTTT.

With respect to this clone: The same CDR3 is also encoded by other DNA sequences in this sample. This chain joins TRBV18 and TRBJ1-5; 7 nucleotides line up with TRBD1. CDR3 length: 13 amino acids. The V segment lost 2 bases and the J segment 5 bases; nucleotides outside the gene matches: 0. Germline CDR1 and CDR2: KGHSH and LQKENI. The CDR3 loop reads CASSPDRDQPQHF. CDR3 coding DNA: TGTGCCAGCTCACCAGACAGGGATCAGCCCCAGCATTTT.

The rearrangement links TRBV10-3 to TRBJ1-4, with a possible D match to TRBD1 (5 bases). Trimming removed 6 bases at V and 4 bases at J, with 12 bases between. This CDR3 has 14 amino acids. Looked up from germline, CDR1 is ENHRY and CDR2 is SYGVKD. DNA of the CDR3: TGTGCCATCAGGAGCGGGGCATATAATGAAAAACTGTTTTTT. It encodes CAIRSGAYNEKLFF.